In its sample, the clone carrying this T cell receptor (beta chain) was seen a few times. CDR3 size: 19 residues. Germline assignment: CDR1 SGHDN and CDR2 FVKESK. The junction had 13 bases not matched to a gene; V was cut back by 3 bases and J by 0 bases. The sample originates from a study of T-cell reconstitution after alpha-beta-depleted transplantation in children. A library of TCRbeta sequences, prepared with unique molecular identifiers, was generated. TCRdb used MiXCR to reprocess the PCR reads, holding one entry per CDR3 protein. The sample contains about 420,000 distinct CDR3 sequences, 15% to 20% of which appear only once.

The chain links TRBV14 to TRBJ2-5; 10 bases align to TRBD2. This clonotype was sampled from a boy younger than two who had a stem cell transplant for Wiskott-Aldrich syndrome, so the T cells may come from the graft donor. The starting material was PBMCs, mostly from graft donor cells, obtained 360 days after TCRalphabeta/CD19-depleted stem cell transplant. The CDR3, as DNA: TGTGCCAGCAGCCAGAAGACTAGCGGGTTTACTGTGTACCAAGAGACCCAGTACTTC. Its translation: CASSQKTSGFTVYQETQYF.